This T cell receptor (beta chain) was sequenced for a study of T cells after yellow fever vaccination. General study findings and limits: The secondary response was weaker but peaked faster, day 5 versus 15.

The CDR3 spans 17 residues. Trimming shortened V by 2 bases and J by 2 bases, and 16 bases separated the two germline ends. CDR1 and CDR2 from the germline V gene are MNHNY and SVGAGI (reference sequence). TCRdb reanalysed the 5' RACE reads using MiXCR and keeps one entry per CDR3 protein. This sample has 250,000 to 300,000 distinct CDR3 sequences, with around 9.3% found just once. A few counts support this clonotype. As yet, its antigen is unknown. Specimen: CD4+ T cells sorted from PBMCs, collected 5 days after the yellow fever booster vaccination. The chain has TRBV6-6 and TRBJ2-1; D ambiguous. The TCR was taken from a man aged 18 to 30 who received the YFV17D yellow fever vaccine. The CDR3, as DNA: TGTGCCAGCAGTTACCCCAAGTCGGGTCCCGCCTACAATGAGCAGTTCTTC. It encodes CASSYPKSGPAYNEQFF.